These 21 T cell receptor beta chains originate from one sample sequenced in a study of blood T cell repertoires in COVID-19. Some clones are missing from TCRdb's copy, which holds only in-frame ones; the method was immunoSEQ multiplex PCR. Of around 75,000 clones in the sample, about four fifths are singletons; the top ten hold 5% to 5.5%. Material for sequencing was peripheral blood. These receptors originate from a woman older than 75 with active or convalescent COVID-19.

V usage is TRBV25-1 and J usage is TRBJ1-2; D is ambiguous. This CDR3 contains 13 residues. In germline, CDR1 is MGHDK, CDR2 SYGVNS. Trimming removed 5 bases at V and 8 bases at J, with 15 bases between. Here the CDR3 reads CASSPEWARGYTF. For the CDR3, the DNA is TGTGCCAGCAGTCCAGAATGGGCCCGGGGCTACACCTTC.

This clone showed up just a few times. The chain joins TRBV7-9 to TRBJ2-2; 8 nucleotides align to TRBD2. Germline values: CDR1 SEHNR, CDR2 FQNEAQ (reference sequence). V was clipped by 5 bases and J by 2 bases; unmatched bases: 4. The CDR3 is 15 amino acids. DNA for the CDR3: TGTGCCAGCAGCATGAGCGGGAGAAACACCGGGGAGCTGTTTTTT. Translated: CASSMSGRNTGELFF.

The rearrangement uses TRBV24-1 and TRBJ2-1; D is unresolved. The CDR3 has 15 residues. V gave up 3 bases and J gave up 8 bases, with 16 bases separating them. The germline CDR1 and CDR2 sequences are KGHDR and SFDVKD. CDR3 sequence: CATSDTSTARDEQFF. For the CDR3, the DNA is TGTGCCACCAGTGATACCTCTACGGCCCGGGATGAGCAGTTCTTC.

V usage is TRBV28 and J usage is TRBJ2-1; 13 bases align to TRBD2. This CDR3 spans 16 amino acids. V was pared by 5 bases and J by 9 bases, with 10 bases of the junction left unmatched. The germline CDR1 and CDR2 sequences are MDHEN and SYDVKM. CDR3 loop: CASSRAGTSGKGEQFF. The DNA for the CDR3 is TGTGCCAGCAGTCGCGCCGGGACTAGCGGGAAGGGTGAGCAGTTCTTC.

The chain has TRBV29-1 and TRBJ1-5; 10 nucleotides line up with TRBD1. The CDR3 consists of 15 residues. The germline gives CDR1 SQVTM, CDR2 ANQGSEA. J gave up 3 bases and V 4 bases, and 6 bases lay outside the gene matches. CDR3 DNA sequence: TGCAGCGTTGGTTTGGGACAGGGGTTCAATCAGCCCCAGCATTTT. Protein sequence: CSVGLGQGFNQPQHF.

This chain joins TRBV19 and TRBJ2-1, with D tentatively TRBD2 (6 bases). With 5 bases removed from V and 3 bases from J, the gap between germline ends came to 17 bases. The CDR3 covers 16 residues. Germline V gives CDR1 LNHDA, CDR2 SQIVND (reference sequence). In DNA form, the CDR3 reads TGTGCCAGTAGTCTAAGGGACTTCGTCTTCTACAATGAGCAGTTCTTC. Translated: CASSLRDFVFYNEQFF.

The rearrangement joins TRBV7-9 to TRBJ2-7, with TRBD1 matching 11 bases. Per the germline V gene, CDR1 is SEHNR and CDR2 is FQNEAQ (reference sequence). V lost 2 bases and J lost 3; bases outside the gene matches: 9. The length of the CDR3 is 17 residues. The CDR3 loop reads CASSLTNRDRGDYEQYF. CDR3 nucleotide sequence: TGTGCCAGCAGCTTAACGAACCGGGACAGGGGGGACTACGAGCAGTACTTC.

In its sample, this clone was seen a few times. The rearrangement joins TRBV7-9 to TRBJ1-6; D not certain. V was pared by 5 bases and J by 7 bases, with 12 bases between. In germline, CDR1 is SEHNR, CDR2 FQNEAQ (reference sequence). The CDR3 loop spans 14 amino acids. CDR3 sequence reads: CASSAGTSNSPLHF. The CDR3 DNA reads as TGTGCCAGCAGCGCCGGTACCTCCAATTCACCCCTCCACTTT.

The chain links TRBV6-5 to TRBJ1-2; 9 bases line up with TRBD1. Per germline, CDR1 MNHEY and CDR2 SVGAGI. The CDR3 has 15 residues. V dropped 2 bases and J dropped 5; count of bases not matched to a gene: 6. The chain's CDR3 is CASSYGGGTGYGYTF. Written as DNA, the CDR3 is TGTGCCAGCAGTTACGGGGGGGGGACAGGGTATGGCTACACCTTC.

The CDR3 DNA follows: TGTGCCAGCAGCAAATTGGGGGAACAGGGGAGCAATCAGCCCCAGCATTTT. It is translated as CASSKLGEQGSNQPQHF. This chain uses TRBV21-1 with TRBJ1-5; TRBD1, the table's D call, lacks a check against the DNA. TRBV21-1 is reported as a pseudogene. The CDR3 contains 17 residues.

This chain links TRBV7-6 with TRBJ2-1; TRBD2 is a possible D gene (6 bases). The CDR3 sequence is 16 residues long. CDR1 is SGHVS, CDR2 FNYEAQ, per germline. Between the trimmed V and J ends, which lost 2 bases and 8 bases, there was a span of 19 bases. CDR3: CASSLRPAGKGDEQFF. The CDR3 coding sequence is TGTGCCAGCAGCTTACGCCCAGCGGGTAAAGGCGATGAGCAGTTCTTC.

V is TRBV28 and J is TRBJ1-4, with TRBD1 identical over 8 bases. Germline CDR1 is MDHEN and CDR2 is SYDVKM. There are 15 residues in the CDR3. V was clipped by 3 bases and J by 3 bases; unmatched bases: 3. For the CDR3, the DNA is TGTGCCAGCAGTTTCCCCAGGGGGCCTAATGAAAAACTGTTTTTT. Its translation is CASSFPRGPNEKLFF. Looking up the rest from reference TRBV28 and TRBJ1-4 gives the full variable domain: DVKVTQSSRYLVKRTGEKVFLECVQDMDHENMFWYRQDPGLGLRLIYFSYDVKMKEKGDIPEGYSVSREKKERFSLILESASTNQTSMYLCASSFPRGPNEKLFFGSGTQLSVL.

V and J are TRBV7-3 and TRBJ1-1; D gene ambiguous. Per germline, CDR1 SGHTA and CDR2 FQGTGA. Trimming cost V 2 bases and J 5 bases, with 9 bases left between them. This CDR3 contains 13 residues. This chain's CDR3 is CASSLLGGTEAFF. The CDR3 nucleotides are TGTGCCAGCAGCTTATTAGGCGGGACTGAAGCTTTCTTT.

The rearrangement uses TRBV5-4 and TRBJ1-1; TRBD1 matches 7 bases. V trimming: 4 bases; J trimming: 13 bases; junction bases outside the gene matches: 13. The CDR3 length is 13 residues. Germline CDR1 reads SGHNT; CDR2 reads YYREEE (reference sequence). The CDR3 coding sequence is TGTGCCAGCAGCCCCACAGGGGCGCCCGTGGTTTTCTTT. This encodes CASSPTGAPVVFF.

This rearrangement joins TRBV7-2 to TRBJ1-2; TRBD1 aligns across 10 bases. Germline lookup yields CDR1 SGHTA and CDR2 FQGNSA. V lost 4 bases, J lost 1 base, and 3 bases stayed unmatched. The CDR3 extends over 15 amino acids. The CDR3 is CASSSTGGLNYGYTF. CDR3 bases: TGTGCCAGCAGCTCGACAGGGGGCCTTAACTATGGCTACACCTTC.

V is TRBV5-1 and J is TRBJ1-1, with 10 bases identical to TRBD1. The ends lost 2 bases at V and 5 bases at J; junction bases unmatched: 6. The CDR3 runs to 15 residues. Germline CDR1 and CDR2: SGHRS and YFSETQ. CDR3 loop: CASSFVGQGETEAFF. The DNA for the CDR3 is TGCGCCAGCAGCTTCGTAGGACAGGGGGAAACTGAAGCTTTCTTT.

The CDR3: CASSLKRGSYNEQFF. The CDR3 DNA sequence: TGTGCCAGCAGCTTAAAGCGGGGCTCCTACAATGAGCAGTTCTTC. This rearrangement joins TRBV7-3 to TRBJ2-1, with 7 bases lining up with TRBD2. This CDR3 spans 15 amino acids. The germline V gene has CDR1 SGHTA and CDR2 FQGTGA. V lost 1 base, J lost 0 bases, and 0 bases stayed unmatched.

The gene calls are TRBV6-2 or TRBV6-3 and TRBJ2-2, with 7 bases lining up with TRBD2. Germline trimming cut 0 bases from V and 1 base from J; bases unmatched to any gene: 5. The CDR3 has 17 residues. CDR1 is MNHEY and CDR2 is SVGEGT in the germline V gene. The DNA for the CDR3 is TGTGCCAGCAGTTACTCGCGGGACTATAGGAACACCGGGGAGCTGTTTTTT. Translating it yields CASSYSRDYRNTGELFF.

A remark on this clone: This specimen includes other DNA sequences encoding the same CDR3. J is TRBJ1-3 and V is TRBV27, with D perhaps matching TRBD1 (5 bases). The germline CDR1 and CDR2 sequences are MNHEY and SMNVEV (reference sequence). V lost 2 bases, J lost 2 bases, and 7 bases lay in between. The CDR3 is made up of 14 amino acids. The CDR3 DNA is TGTGCCAGCAGTTTACAAGGGGCTGGAAACACCATATATTTT. The encoded protein is CASSLQGAGNTIYF.

The V and J genes are TRBV27 and TRBJ2-7; 7 bases are shared with TRBD2. Germline V gene sequence: CDR1 MNHEY, CDR2 SMNVEV (reference sequence). The CDR3 has 15 amino acids. The V segment lost 4 bases and the J segment 4 bases; nucleotides outside the gene matches: 10. The CDR3, as DNA: TGTGCCAGCAGTTCCCAAGGCGGGGGAATGTACGAGCAGTACTTC. As protein: CASSSQGGGMYEQYF.

The chain employs TRBV7-2 and TRBJ2-7; 11 bases line up with TRBD1. The germline V gene encodes CDR1 SGHTA and CDR2 FQGNSA. CDR3 length: 15 residues. Losses at the gene ends were 4 bases for V and 2 bases for J; bases not matched to a gene: 4. The CDR3 is CASSSGTGGPYEQYF. The CDR3 DNA follows: TGTGCCAGCAGCTCCGGGACAGGGGGGCCCTACGAGCAGTACTTC.